This TCR beta chain is from a study of shared clonotypes between healthy human individuals. Study observations and caveats: Sharing across four donors was seen in roughly 5% of naive CD4 clonotypes. Estimated clonotype richness was generally higher in naive than memory subsets.

CD45RA+ naive and CD45RA-negative memory subsets were separated from CD4+ cells. Comment on this clone: Its target is not known.

The CDR3 length is 15 residues. Germline CDR1 is KGHSH and CDR2 is LQKENI. V lost 3 bases to trimming and J lost 5 bases, with 16 bases between them. Per the original methods: ImmunoSEQ junction-only sequences lacked quality scores, so their filtering differed. Clones were sequenced by immunoSEQ multiplex PCR, and TCRdb holds only the in-frame ones, with some missing. D and trimming come from the DNA, and the V and J calls and clone size come from that table. The profile shows some 2.1 million clones, 85% to 95% of them singletons. The V and J genes are TRBV18 and TRBJ2-5; D is unresolved. The sequence was collected from a man aged 18 to 29 in good health. Input material: naive CD4+ T cells sorted from blood. Subset noted: CD45RA+ positively selected. CDR3 bases: TGTGCCAGCTCACCGCAGACGGGTCCCATGGAGACCCAGTACTTC. Its protein product is CASSPQTGPMETQYF.